This record concerns one T cell receptor (beta chain) sequence. Its antigen remains unknown. The data originate from a study of lymphopenia after photon versus proton radiotherapy. The trim removed 4 bases at V and 0 bases at J, leaving 13 bases unmatched. The CDR3 covers 17 residues. The germline gives CDR1 SGDLS, CDR2 YYNGEE. Generated by immunoSEQ multiplex PCR, the TCRdb table keeps only in-frame clones and is missing some. Of 20,000 to 30,000 clones in the sample, around 85% were seen once. Study conclusions and caveats: In patients who died, overall survival fell as post-nadir TCR diversity dropped more. Authors raise, but do not show, better survival with proton therapy. Oligoclonal CD8+ Temra expansion after nadir drove photon patients' diversity drop.

The TCR sequence derives from a young man with gastric cancer. This chain links TRBV9 with TRBJ2-7, with 7 bases identical to TRBD2. Specimen: peripheral blood, collected from a patient treated with photon-based radiotherapy. The CDR3 coding sequence is TGTGCCAGCAGCCTCAGGACTAGACCCTCCTCCTCCTACGAGCAGTACTTC. It encodes CASSLRTRPSSSYEQYF. Full variable domain (rest looked up from reference TRBV9 and TRBJ2-7): DSGVTQTPKHLITATGQRVTLRCSPRSGDLSVYWYQQSLDQGLQFLIQYYNGEERAKGNILERFSAQQFPDLHSELNLSSLELGDSALYFCASSLRTRPSSSYEQYFGPGTRLTVT.